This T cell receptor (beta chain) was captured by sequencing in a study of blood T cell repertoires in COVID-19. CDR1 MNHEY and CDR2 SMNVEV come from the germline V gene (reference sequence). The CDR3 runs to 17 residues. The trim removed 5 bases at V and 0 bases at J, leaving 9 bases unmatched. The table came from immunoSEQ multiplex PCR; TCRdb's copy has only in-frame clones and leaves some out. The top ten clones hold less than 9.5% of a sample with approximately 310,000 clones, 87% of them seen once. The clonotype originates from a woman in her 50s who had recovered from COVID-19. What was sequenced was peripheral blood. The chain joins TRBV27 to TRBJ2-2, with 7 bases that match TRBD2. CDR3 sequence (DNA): TGTGCCAGCAGTCGTGCGTGGGGGGGGACGAACACCGGGGAGCTGTTTTTT. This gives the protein CASSRAWGGTNTGELFF.